These 23 T cell receptor beta chains originate from one sample sequenced in a study of T cell responses to AZD1222 COVID-19 vaccine. Some clones are missing from TCRdb's copy, which holds only in-frame ones; the method was immunoSEQ multiplex PCR. The table includes 130,000 or so clones, roughly nine tenths detected once. The source was peripheral blood, collected on day 0 of AZD1222 vaccination. Receptors originate from an adult in good health.

As regards this clone: The same CDR3 arises from other DNA sequences in this sample as well. V usage is TRBV6-1 and J usage is TRBJ2-3; the match to TRBD1 covers 9 bases. In germline, CDR1 is MNHNS, CDR2 SASEGT. Unmatched junction bases numbered 3, after V lost 3 bases and J lost 2 bases. The CDR3 consists of 15 residues. The CDR3 DNA reads TGTGCCAGCAGTGAGGGGACAGGGCACACAGATACGCAGTATTTT. Amino acids: CASSEGTGHTDTQYF.

The chain joins TRBV5-4 to TRBJ1-2; D perhaps matches TRBD1 (5 bases). Germline-derived CDR1 and CDR2 are SGHNT and YYREEE (reference sequence). Trimming stripped 4 bases from V and 5 bases from J, with 9 bases between. The CDR3 has 12 residues. The CDR3 spells CASSPGTYGYTF. The CDR3 DNA follows: TGTGCCAGCAGCCCCGGGACTTATGGCTACACCTTC.

This chain connects TRBV27 to TRBJ1-2, with 8 bases fitting TRBD1. Trimming removed 0 bases from V and 4 bases from J; junction bases left unmatched: 7. The CDR3 length is 16 residues. Germline V gene lookup returns CDR1 MNHEY and CDR2 SMNVEV (reference sequence). The chain's CDR3 is CASSLSATGAGYGYTF. CDR3 nucleotide sequence: TGTGCCAGCAGTTTATCCGCGACAGGGGCGGGCTATGGCTACACCTTC.

Here the CDR3 reads CASSEAGPVNQPQHF. The CDR3 coding sequence is TGTGCCAGCAGTGAAGCGGGGCCAGTCAATCAGCCCCAGCATTTT. The genes are TRBV2 and TRBJ1-5; perhaps TRBD1 as D (5 bases). CDR3 size: 15 residues. V was trimmed by 0 bases and J by 3 bases, leaving 9 bases between them. Looked up from germline, CDR1 is SNHLY and CDR2 is FYNNEI.

In DNA, the CDR3 is TGTGCCTGGGACCAGGAGACCCTCCACTTT. It yields the protein CAWDQETLHF. J is TRBJ1-6 and V is TRBV30; D uncertain. Germline V CDR1 and CDR2: GTSNPN, SVGIG (reference sequence). This CDR3 spans 10 amino acids. V lost 5 bases and J lost 14, with 10 bases in between. Looking up the rest from reference TRBV30 and TRBJ1-6 gives the full variable domain: SQTIHQWPATLVQPVGSPLSLECTVEGTSNPNLYWYRQAAGRGLQLLFYSVGIGQISSEVPQNLSASRPQDRQFILSSKKLLLSDSGFYLCAWDQETLHFGNGTRLTVT.

The chain is built from TRBV2 and TRBJ1-5; D is ambiguous. The length of the CDR3 is 14 residues. In germline, CDR1 is SNHLY, CDR2 FYNNEI. Trimming removed 3 bases at V and 9 bases at J, with 15 bases between. The CDR3 spells CASSDLSPRRPQHF. DNA of the CDR3: TGTGCCAGCAGTGACCTCTCGCCCCGGCGGCCCCAGCATTTT.

The CDR3 is CASSPSGLSFSGNTIYF. As DNA, the CDR3 is TGTGCCAGCAGCCCTTCGGGTCTCTCCTTTTCTGGAAACACCATATATTTT. The chain uses TRBV3-1 (or the pseudogene TRBV3-2) and TRBJ1-3; D remains unclear. V lost 4 bases, J lost 1 base, and 17 bases lay in between. Germline assignment: CDR1 LGHDT and CDR2 YNNKEL (reference sequence). The CDR3 loop spans 17 amino acids.

The chain recombines TRBV13 with TRBJ1-3; no firm D call. V shed 5 bases and J shed 2 bases, with 13 bases lying between them. This CDR3 comprises 15 residues. Germline V gene sequence: CDR1 PRHDT, CDR2 FYEKMQ (reference sequence). The CDR3 sequence is CASSPPSRPGNTIYF. Written as DNA, the CDR3 is TGTGCCAGCAGCCCTCCAAGCCGGCCTGGAAACACCATATATTTT.

The chain is built from TRBV5-1 and TRBJ2-2; D remains unclear. The CDR3 runs to 14 residues. CDR1 is SGHRS and CDR2 is YFSETQ in the germline V gene. Trimming took off 0 bases at V and 0 bases at J, with 3 bases between the two ends. CDR3 bases: TGCGCCAGCAGCTTGGAGACGAACACCGGGGAGCTGTTTTTT. This encodes CASSLETNTGELFF.

The V call is TRBV3-1 (or the pseudogene TRBV3-2), the J call TRBJ1-5; 7 nucleotides agree with TRBD1. The CDR3 has 15 residues. V shed 0 bases, J shed 5 bases, and the junction held 4 bases outside the gene matches. Germline-derived CDR1 and CDR2 are LGHDT and YNNKEL (reference sequence). The CDR3 reads CASSQEGQPHQPQHF. As DNA, the CDR3 is TGTGCCAGCAGCCAAGAGGGACAGCCGCATCAGCCCCAGCATTTT.

CDR3 protein: CASSWGGTYTTKSANYGYTF. The CDR3 DNA sequence: TGTGCCAGCAGCTGGGGGGGGACATACACCACCAAATCCGCTAACTATGGCTACACCTTC. The chain is built from TRBV5-4 and TRBJ1-2; D possibly corresponds to TRBD1 (6 bases). Germline loops: CDR1 SGHNT, CDR2 YYREEE (reference sequence). V lost 3 bases, J lost 0 bases, and 27 bases lay in between. This CDR3 has 20 amino acids.

The chain carries TRBV3-1 (or the pseudogene TRBV3-2) and TRBJ2-1; D call uncertain. Germline lookup yields CDR1 LGHDT and CDR2 YNNKEL (reference sequence). V was pared by 0 bases and J by 2 bases, with 11 bases between. The CDR3 length is 16 residues. The CDR3, as DNA: TGTGCCAGCAGCCAAGATAGTTGGCGAACCTACAATGAGCAGTTCTTC. Translation: CASSQDSWRTYNEQFF.

This clone showed up just once. The gene calls are TRBV5-1 and TRBJ2-2; D tentatively fits TRBD1 or TRBD2 (5 bases each). This CDR3 is 13 amino acids long. V was shortened by 7 bases and J by 10 bases, with 17 bases between the two germline ends. Germline CDR1 and CDR2: SGHRS and YFSETQ. Here the CDR3 DNA reads TGCGCCAGCCGTGAGGGGATTCAAATGGAGCTGTTTTTT. Amino acids: CASREGIQMELFF.

The chain employs TRBV19 and TRBJ1-5, with D possibly matching TRBD1 (6 bases). Trimming removed 7 bases at V and 7 bases at J, with 17 bases between. Germline assignment: CDR1 LNHDA and CDR2 SQIVND (reference sequence). The CDR3 is 14 residues long. The CDR3 spells CASTALTGGQPQHF. The CDR3 DNA follows: TGTGCCAGTACCGCTCTGACAGGTGGGCAGCCCCAGCATTTT.

As to this clone: At one end, the junction sequence differs from germline, possibly due to a read error. The CDR3 region has the DNA TGTGCTAGCAGCCCCTCGACAGGGGGCACCGGGGAGCTGTTTTTT. Its translation: CASSPSTGGTGELFF. The V and J genes are TRBV7-7 and TRBJ2-2; 9 bases map to TRBD1. Per the germline V gene, CDR1 is SSHAT and CDR2 is FNYEAQ (reference sequence). CDR3 length equals 15 residues.

This clone was seen a handful of times. This chain links TRBV30 with TRBJ1-3, with D unclear. CDR1 and CDR2 (germline): GTSNPN, SVGIG (reference sequence). V lost 7 bases, J lost 4 bases, and 17 bases lay in between. The length of the CDR3 is 14 residues. CDR3 region: CALARTSPGNTIYF. In nucleotides, the CDR3 is TGTGCCTTAGCTCGGACTAGCCCCGGAAACACCATATATTTT.

The chain couples TRBV20-1 to TRBJ1-5, with D unresolved. CDR1 and CDR2 from the germline V gene are DFQATT and SNEGSKA (reference sequence). The CDR3 runs 11 residues. Between the trimmed V and J ends, which lost 8 bases and 2 bases, there was a span of 7 bases. In DNA form, the CDR3 reads TGCAGTTCGCGATGCAATCAGCCCCAGCATTTT. Encoded protein: CSSRCNQPQHF.

The gene calls are TRBV2 and TRBJ1-2; no clear D gene. The CDR3 spans 10 residues. Between the trimmed V and J ends, which lost 4 bases and 8 bases, there was a span of 5 bases. Germline V gene sequence: CDR1 SNHLY, CDR2 FYNNEI. The chain's CDR3 is CASSGAGYTF. The CDR3 nucleotides read TGTGCCAGCAGTGGGGCCGGCTACACCTTC.

This clone came up once. The V call is TRBV5-1, the J call TRBJ2-7; D ambiguous. Germline V gene lookup returns CDR1 SGHRS and CDR2 YFSETQ. V lost 0 bases and J lost 7, with 11 bases in between. This CDR3 spans 13 amino acids. The CDR3 DNA reads TGCGCCAGCAGCTTGGAATGGGCTGGGGAGCAGTACTTC. It specifies CASSLEWAGEQYF.

The J gene is TRBJ1-2, the V gene TRBV28; no clear D. This CDR3 has 12 residues. Germline V lookup: CDR1 MDHEN, CDR2 SYDVKM. Trimming took off 8 bases at V and 4 bases at J, with 11 bases between the two ends. The CDR3: CASRGGFYGYTF. The DNA of the CDR3 is TGTGCCAGCCGGGGAGGGTTCTATGGCTACACCTTC.

The V call is TRBV5-5, the J call TRBJ1-2; no clear D. The CDR3 totals 13 residues. CDR1 SGHKS and CDR2 YYEKEE come from the germline V gene (reference sequence). With 0 bases removed from V and 2 bases from J, the gap between germline ends came to 5 bases. In DNA form, the CDR3 reads TGTGCCAGCAGCTTGGAAGGGAACTATGGCTACACCTTC. This sequence encodes CASSLEGNYGYTF.

The chain couples TRBV27 to TRBJ1-5, with 9 bases fitting TRBD1. The CDR3 covers 14 residues. V dropped 6 bases and J dropped 6; count of bases not matched to a gene: 6. CDR1 is MNHEY, CDR2 SMNVEV, per germline (reference sequence). Here the CDR3 DNA reads TGTGCCAGCAGCACAGGGGGCGTCTCTCAGCCCCAGCATTTT. Translating it yields CASSTGGVSQPQHF.

This chain connects TRBV7-9 to TRBJ1-3, with D perhaps TRBD1 (5 bases). Trimming took 1 base from V and 4 from J, leaving 8 bases between them. The CDR3 is 14 amino acids. Germline V gene lookup returns CDR1 SEHNR and CDR2 FQNEAQ (reference sequence). CDR3 DNA sequence: TGTGCCAGCAGCTTAGAGACAGAAGGAAACACCATATATTTT. It specifies CASSLETEGNTIYF.